This is a list of T cell receptor beta chains from one sample in a study of blood T cell repertoires in COVID-19. The protocol was immunoSEQ multiplex PCR, while the TCRdb copy is restricted to in-frame clones and leaves out a portion. The sample includes 310,000 or so clones, 90% of them seen just once. Sequenced: PBMCs or T cells enriched from blood (not recorded which). The receptors derive from a woman in her twenties or thirties who had recovered from COVID-19. Both conserved end residues are part of each CDR3. Fields, in order: V gene, D gene, J gene, clone size, CDR3 DNA, CDR3 protein. The D gene is left open where the match is weak. Not every row has a clone size; where given, it reads once, few, many or a size class.

v_call: TRBV12-3/TRBV12-4; d_call: TRBD1; j_call: TRBJ1-1; clone_size: .; cdr3_nt: TGTGCCAGCAACCGACAGGGGAACACTGAAGCTTTCTTT; cdr3_aa: CASNRQGNTEAFF
v_call: TRBV30; d_call: .; j_call: TRBJ1-3; clone_size: once; cdr3_nt: TGTGCTTGGACACGGGGGGCAGGCTCTGGAAACACCATATATTTT; cdr3_aa: CAWTRGAGSGNTIYF
v_call: TRBV12-3/TRBV12-4; d_call: .; j_call: TRBJ2-5; clone_size: once; cdr3_nt: TGTGCCAGCAGTTTCGCGGGACAAGAGACCCAGTACTTC; cdr3_aa: CASSFAGQETQYF
v_call: TRBV14; d_call: TRBD2; j_call: TRBJ2-1; clone_size: .; cdr3_nt: TGTGCCAGCAGCCAAGGTAAAGGACTAGAGCTCTACAATGAGCAGTTCTTC; cdr3_aa: CASSQGKGLELYNEQFF
v_call: TRBV7-2; d_call: TRBD2; j_call: TRBJ2-1; clone_size: few; cdr3_nt: TGTGCCAGCAGCTTAGTTGGGGGGGCTAGCGGGAGGGTCCATGAGCAGTTCTTC; cdr3_aa: CASSLVGGASGRVHEQFF
v_call: TRBV10-3; d_call: TRBD2; j_call: TRBJ2-1; clone_size: .; cdr3_nt: TGTGCCATCAGTGAGTTGACTAGCGGGACCTACAATGAGCAGTTCTTC; cdr3_aa: CAISELTSGTYNEQFF
v_call: TRBV27; d_call: .; j_call: TRBJ2-7; clone_size: .; cdr3_nt: TGTGCCAGCAGTTGGGGGCAGTACTACGAGCAGTACTTC; cdr3_aa: CASSWGQYYEQYF
v_call: TRBV28; d_call: TRBD1; j_call: TRBJ1-5; clone_size: .; cdr3_nt: TGTGCCAGCAGGAGACAGGGCTTTAATCAGCCCCAGCATTTT; cdr3_aa: CASRRQGFNQPQHF
v_call: TRBV19; d_call: .; j_call: TRBJ2-5; clone_size: .; cdr3_nt: TGTGCCAGTAGGGCAGCGGTTCAAGAGACCCAGTACTTC; cdr3_aa: CASRAAVQETQYF
v_call: TRBV30; d_call: .; j_call: TRBJ1-6; clone_size: few; cdr3_nt: TGTGCCTGGAGTGGGCCAGGGTTTTCCTATAATTCACCCCTCCACTTT; cdr3_aa: CAWSGPGFSYNSPLHF
v_call: TRBV30; d_call: TRBD2; j_call: TRBJ2-5; clone_size: .; cdr3_nt: TGTGCCTGGAGTGAGGGAGGGCAAGAGACCCAGTACTTC; cdr3_aa: CAWSEGGQETQYF
v_call: TRBV6-5; d_call: .; j_call: TRBJ2-1; clone_size: .; cdr3_nt: TGTGCCAGCAGGGAGGATATGGGGAATGAGCAGTTCTTC; cdr3_aa: CASREDMGNEQFF
v_call: TRBV28; d_call: TRBD2; j_call: TRBJ2-7; clone_size: .; cdr3_nt: TGTGCCAGCAGTTCTGCCCATAGCGGGAGGCCACGGGAGCAGTACTTC; cdr3_aa: CASSSAHSGRPREQYF
v_call: TRBV24-1; d_call: TRBD1; j_call: TRBJ2-1; clone_size: once; cdr3_nt: TGTGCCACCAGTGATATTCGACAGGGCATCACGAATGAGCAGTTCTTC; cdr3_aa: CATSDIRQGITNEQFF
v_call: TRBV10-3; d_call: TRBD1; j_call: TRBJ2-2; clone_size: .; cdr3_nt: TGTGCCATCAGGTCCGGGACAGAAAGAGGTGCGGGGGAGCTGTTTTTT; cdr3_aa: CAIRSGTERGAGELFF
v_call: TRBV6-6; d_call: TRBD2; j_call: TRBJ2-7; clone_size: .; cdr3_nt: TGTGCCAGCAGCCCGGGAGGCCACGAGCAGTACTTC; cdr3_aa: CASSPGGHEQYF
v_call: TRBV19; d_call: TRBD2; j_call: TRBJ2-1; clone_size: once; cdr3_nt: TGTGCCAGTAGTTCTAAGACTAGCGGGCGGTCCTACAATGAGCAGTTCTTC; cdr3_aa: CASSSKTSGRSYNEQFF
v_call: TRBV19; d_call: TRBD2; j_call: TRBJ2-7; clone_size: once; cdr3_nt: TGTGCCAGTACCCCCCTAGCGGGAGGGCTGGGCGAGCAGTACTTC; cdr3_aa: CASTPLAGGLGEQYF
v_call: TRBV14; d_call: TRBD2; j_call: TRBJ2-1; clone_size: .; cdr3_nt: TGTGCCAGCAGCCAAGGTCCAGCGGCGGGAGGCCCCCCTTACAATGAGCAGTTCTTC; cdr3_aa: CASSQGPAAGGPPYNEQFF
v_call: TRBV7-9; d_call: .; j_call: TRBJ1-3; clone_size: .; cdr3_nt: TGTGCCAGCAGCTCCCTTGGGGGCTCCCGCGCCATATATTTT; cdr3_aa: CASSSLGGSRAIYF
v_call: TRBV5-4; d_call: TRBD1; j_call: TRBJ1-5; clone_size: .; cdr3_nt: TGTGCCAGCAGCTTCCAGGGGGGAGGCAATCAGCCCCAGCATTTT; cdr3_aa: CASSFQGGGNQPQHF
v_call: TRBV30; d_call: TRBD1; j_call: TRBJ2-2; clone_size: few; cdr3_nt: TGTGCAACGACCGGGACAGGGGGCACCGGGGAGCTGTTTTTT; cdr3_aa: CATTGTGGTGELFF
v_call: TRBV24-1; d_call: TRBD2; j_call: TRBJ2-1; clone_size: .; cdr3_nt: TGTGCCACCAGTGACTCGACTAGCGGGACCTACAATGAGCAGTTCTTC; cdr3_aa: CATSDSTSGTYNEQFF
v_call: TRBV27; d_call: TRBD1; j_call: TRBJ2-7; clone_size: .; cdr3_nt: TGTGCCAGCAGCCGCCCGAGGACAGGGGACTACGAGCAGTACTTC; cdr3_aa: CASSRPRTGDYEQYF
v_call: TRBV5-6; d_call: .; j_call: TRBJ1-1; clone_size: .; cdr3_nt: TGTGCCAGCAGCCGTAAACCTGGGAGTAACACTGAAGCTTTCTTT; cdr3_aa: CASSRKPGSNTEAFF
v_call: TRBV5-1; d_call: .; j_call: TRBJ2-7; clone_size: .; cdr3_nt: TGCGCCAGCAGCTTGGCCGGGAGCGACGAGCAGTACTTC; cdr3_aa: CASSLAGSDEQYF
v_call: TRBV19; d_call: .; j_call: TRBJ1-4; clone_size: .; cdr3_nt: TGTGCCAGTAGTCCACCCCAGGGTCCCAATGAAAAACTGTTTTTT; cdr3_aa: CASSPPQGPNEKLFF
v_call: TRBV6-2/TRBV6-3; d_call: TRBD1; j_call: TRBJ2-7; clone_size: .; cdr3_nt: TGTGCCAGCAGTCCAGGGGGCCCCATCTACGAGCAGTACTTC; cdr3_aa: CASSPGGPIYEQYF
v_call: TRBV29-1; d_call: .; j_call: TRBJ2-2; clone_size: once; cdr3_nt: TGCAGCGTTCATCCGGGACAAGTTACCGGGGAGCTGTTTTTT; cdr3_aa: CSVHPGQVTGELFF
v_call: TRBV27; d_call: TRBD2; j_call: TRBJ2-1; clone_size: .; cdr3_nt: TGTGCCAGCAGTCTTCTAGCGGGAGGGCCGTTCAATGAGCAGTTCTTC; cdr3_aa: CASSLLAGGPFNEQFF
v_call: TRBV28; d_call: .; j_call: TRBJ2-1; clone_size: .; cdr3_nt: TGTGCCAGCAGTTTTAGGAGGTGGGGGCAGAGTTCCTACAATGAGCAGTTCTTC; cdr3_aa: CASSFRRWGQSSYNEQFF
v_call: TRBV30; d_call: .; j_call: TRBJ2-3; clone_size: once; cdr3_nt: TGTGCCTGGAGTGTCCAGACTGATACGCAGTATTTT; cdr3_aa: CAWSVQTDTQYF
v_call: TRBV5-1; d_call: .; j_call: TRBJ2-7; clone_size: .; cdr3_nt: TGCGCCAGCAGCTTGGCAGGGGAAGGCCACGAGCAGTACTTC; cdr3_aa: CASSLAGEGHEQYF
v_call: TRBV19; d_call: TRBD1; j_call: TRBJ1-2; clone_size: .; cdr3_nt: TGTGCCAGTAGTCCTCAGACAGGGCCGTATGGCTACACCTTC; cdr3_aa: CASSPQTGPYGYTF
v_call: TRBV6-5; d_call: TRBD1; j_call: TRBJ2-1; clone_size: .; cdr3_nt: TGTGCCAGCAGTTACTTACCGGGACAGCGGAATGAGCAGTTCTTC; cdr3_aa: CASSYLPGQRNEQFF
v_call: TRBV6-1; d_call: TRBD2; j_call: TRBJ2-7; clone_size: .; cdr3_nt: TGTGCCAGCAGTGTAGGACTAGCGGGAGGCTCCTACGAGCAGTACTTC; cdr3_aa: CASSVGLAGGSYEQYF
v_call: TRBV15; d_call: TRBD1; j_call: TRBJ1-4; clone_size: .; cdr3_nt: TGTGCCACCAGCAGACGTCTCCGGGACAGGGTGGATGAAAAACTGTTTTTT; cdr3_aa: CATSRRLRDRVDEKLFF
v_call: TRBV30; d_call: TRBD1; j_call: TRBJ2-5; clone_size: .; cdr3_nt: TGTGCCTGGGCACAGGGGGCGTCGGGAGAGACCCAGTACTTC; cdr3_aa: CAWAQGASGETQYF
v_call: TRBV10-3; d_call: TRBD2; j_call: TRBJ2-5; clone_size: .; cdr3_nt: TGTGCCATCAGGATGACTAGCGAACAAGAGACCCAGTACTTC; cdr3_aa: CAIRMTSEQETQYF
v_call: TRBV4-3; d_call: TRBD2; j_call: TRBJ2-1; clone_size: .; cdr3_nt: TGCGCCAGCAGCCAAGATAGGCAACCGCCCAATCTAGCGGGAGGTTGGAATGAGCAGTTCTTC; cdr3_aa: CASSQDRQPPNLAGGWNEQFF
v_call: TRBV18; d_call: .; j_call: TRBJ2-7; clone_size: .; cdr3_nt: TGTGCCAGCTCACCACCCGGGAGAGGCGACGAGCAGTACTTC; cdr3_aa: CASSPPGRGDEQYF
v_call: TRBV5-1; d_call: .; j_call: TRBJ2-1; clone_size: few; cdr3_nt: TGCGCCAGCAGCTTGGTAGGGGGCGGGGTCAATGAGCAGTTCTTC; cdr3_aa: CASSLVGGGVNEQFF
v_call: TRBV4-3; d_call: TRBD2; j_call: TRBJ2-1; clone_size: .; cdr3_nt: TGCGCCAGCAGCCAAGAGGGACTAGCGGACAATGAGCAGTTCTTC; cdr3_aa: CASSQEGLADNEQFF
v_call: TRBV28; d_call: TRBD1; j_call: TRBJ1-2; clone_size: .; cdr3_nt: TGTGCCATCGAGGGACAGGGAAAAGTAGGCTACACCTTC; cdr3_aa: CAIEGQGKVGYTF
v_call: TRBV6-5; d_call: TRBD1; j_call: TRBJ1-6; clone_size: .; cdr3_nt: TGTGCCAGCAGTTACCTCGGGACAGGGGTTAATTCACCCCTCCACTTT; cdr3_aa: CASSYLGTGVNSPLHF
v_call: TRBV6-2/TRBV6-3; d_call: .; j_call: TRBJ2-7; clone_size: .; cdr3_nt: TGTGCCAGCAGTTACTCGGGACAAATACACTACGAGCAGTACTTC; cdr3_aa: CASSYSGQIHYEQYF
v_call: TRBV10-3; d_call: TRBD1; j_call: TRBJ1-1; clone_size: .; cdr3_nt: TGTGCCATCAGTGAGTCTCAGGGGGTGAACACTGAAGCTTTCTTT; cdr3_aa: CAISESQGVNTEAFF
v_call: TRBV27; d_call: .; j_call: TRBJ2-3; clone_size: .; cdr3_nt: TGTGCCAGCAGTTTAATGGGGGTAGGGCAGGGGAGCACAGATACGCAGTATTTT; cdr3_aa: CASSLMGVGQGSTDTQYF
v_call: TRBV23-1; d_call: .; j_call: TRBJ2-2; clone_size: .; cdr3_nt: TGCGCCAGCACCCTATATGACACCGGGGAGCTGTTTTTT; cdr3_aa: CASTLYDTGELFF
v_call: TRBV7-2; d_call: .; j_call: TRBJ1-6; clone_size: few; cdr3_nt: TGTGCCAGCAGCTTACCCATTTTAACACCAGATTCACCCCTCCACTTT; cdr3_aa: CASSLPILTPDSPLHF
v_call: TRBV10-3; d_call: .; j_call: TRBJ2-1; clone_size: .; cdr3_nt: TGTGCCATCACGGGCGGGAACTACAATGAGCAGTTCTTC; cdr3_aa: CAITGGNYNEQFF
v_call: TRBV12-3/TRBV12-4; d_call: .; j_call: TRBJ2-1; clone_size: .; cdr3_nt: TGTGCCAGCAGTTTAGCGGGCGGGGTTGAGCAGTTCTTC; cdr3_aa: CASSLAGGVEQFF
v_call: TRBV15; d_call: .; j_call: TRBJ1-1; clone_size: .; cdr3_nt: TGTGCCACCAGCAGAGCTGGCAGGGTTGACACTGAAGCTTTCTTT; cdr3_aa: CATSRAGRVDTEAFF
v_call: TRBV7-6; d_call: TRBD1; j_call: TRBJ1-6; clone_size: .; cdr3_nt: TGTGCCAGCAGCTCAGGGGGCGCGGGTTCACCCCTCCACTTT; cdr3_aa: CASSSGGAGSPLHF
v_call: TRBV7-6; d_call: TRBD1; j_call: TRBJ2-1; clone_size: .; cdr3_nt: TGTGCCAGCAGCACCCCCAGGGGGCCTCAGGTTAATGAGCAGTTCTTC; cdr3_aa: CASSTPRGPQVNEQFF
v_call: TRBV7-2; d_call: .; j_call: TRBJ2-7; clone_size: few; cdr3_nt: TGTGCCAGCAGCTTACCGGGTGACTACGAGCAGTACTTC; cdr3_aa: CASSLPGDYEQYF
v_call: TRBV30; d_call: TRBD2; j_call: TRBJ2-7; clone_size: .; cdr3_nt: TGTGCCTGGAGGACTAGCGGGAAGGTAGGCGAGCAGTACTTC; cdr3_aa: CAWRTSGKVGEQYF
v_call: TRBV5-6; d_call: .; j_call: TRBJ1-3; clone_size: .; cdr3_nt: TGTGCCAGCAGCTTGTATGGAAACACCATATATTTT; cdr3_aa: CASSLYGNTIYF
v_call: TRBV7-2; d_call: .; j_call: TRBJ1-4; clone_size: .; cdr3_nt: TGTGCCAGCAGCTTAGGGCGGCTTAATGAAAAACTGTTTTTT; cdr3_aa: CASSLGRLNEKLFF
v_call: TRBV28; d_call: TRBD1; j_call: TRBJ1-1; clone_size: .; cdr3_nt: TGTGCCAGCAGTTACAGGGGGCTTAGCACTGAAGCTTTCTTT; cdr3_aa: CASSYRGLSTEAFF